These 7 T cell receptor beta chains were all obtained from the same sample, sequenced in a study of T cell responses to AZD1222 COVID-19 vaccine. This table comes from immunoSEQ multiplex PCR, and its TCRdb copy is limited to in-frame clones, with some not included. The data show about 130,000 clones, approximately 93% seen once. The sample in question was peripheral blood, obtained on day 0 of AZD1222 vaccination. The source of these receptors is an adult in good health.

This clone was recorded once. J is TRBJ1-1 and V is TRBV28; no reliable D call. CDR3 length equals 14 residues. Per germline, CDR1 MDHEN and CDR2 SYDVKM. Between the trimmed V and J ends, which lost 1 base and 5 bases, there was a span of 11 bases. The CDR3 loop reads CASSLYIGETEAFF. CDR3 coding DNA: TGTGCCAGCAGTTTATATATCGGCGAGACTGAAGCTTTCTTT.

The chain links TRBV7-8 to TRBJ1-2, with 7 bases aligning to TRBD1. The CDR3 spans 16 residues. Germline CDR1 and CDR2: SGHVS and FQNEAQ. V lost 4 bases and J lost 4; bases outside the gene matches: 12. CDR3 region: CASSYARDSSVYGYTF. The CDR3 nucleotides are TGTGCCAGCAGCTACGCCCGGGACAGCAGCGTCTATGGCTACACCTTC. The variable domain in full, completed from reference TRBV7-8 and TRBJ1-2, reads GAGVSQSPRYKVAKRGQDVALRCDPISGHVSLFWYQQALGQGPEFLTYFQNEAQLDKSGLPSDRFFAERPEGSVSTLKIQRTQQEDSAVYLCASSYARDSSVYGYTFGSGTRLTVV.

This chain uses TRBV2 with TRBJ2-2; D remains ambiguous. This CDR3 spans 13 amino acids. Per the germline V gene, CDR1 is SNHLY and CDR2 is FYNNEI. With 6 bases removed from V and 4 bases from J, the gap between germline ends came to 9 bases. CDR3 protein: CASRVIGTGELFF. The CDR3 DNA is TGTGCCAGCAGGGTAATCGGCACCGGGGAGCTGTTTTTT.

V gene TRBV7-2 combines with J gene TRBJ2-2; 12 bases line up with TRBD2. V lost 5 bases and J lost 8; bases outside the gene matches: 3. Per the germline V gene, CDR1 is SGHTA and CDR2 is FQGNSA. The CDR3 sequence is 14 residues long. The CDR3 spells CASSRGLAGGELFF. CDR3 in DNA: TGTGCCAGCAGCCGTGGACTAGCGGGAGGGGAGCTGTTTTTT.

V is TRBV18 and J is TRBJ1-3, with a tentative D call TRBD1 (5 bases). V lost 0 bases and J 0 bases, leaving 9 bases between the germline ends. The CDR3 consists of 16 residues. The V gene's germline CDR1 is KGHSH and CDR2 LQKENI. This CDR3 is CASSPPKTASGNTIYF. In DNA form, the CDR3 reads TGTGCCAGCTCACCACCAAAGACAGCCTCTGGAAACACCATATATTTT.

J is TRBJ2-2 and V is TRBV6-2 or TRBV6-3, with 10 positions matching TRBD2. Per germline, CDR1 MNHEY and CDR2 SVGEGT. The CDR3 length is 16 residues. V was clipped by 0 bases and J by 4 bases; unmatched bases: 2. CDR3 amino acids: CASSYSASGSTGELFF. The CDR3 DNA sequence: TGTGCCAGCAGTTACTCGGCTAGCGGGAGCACCGGGGAGCTGTTTTTT.

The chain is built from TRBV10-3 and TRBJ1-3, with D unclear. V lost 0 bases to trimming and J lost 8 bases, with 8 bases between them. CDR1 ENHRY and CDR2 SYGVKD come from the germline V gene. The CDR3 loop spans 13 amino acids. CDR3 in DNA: TGTGCCATCAGTGAGTCAGCGCTAGACACCATATATTTT. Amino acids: CAISESALDTIYF.